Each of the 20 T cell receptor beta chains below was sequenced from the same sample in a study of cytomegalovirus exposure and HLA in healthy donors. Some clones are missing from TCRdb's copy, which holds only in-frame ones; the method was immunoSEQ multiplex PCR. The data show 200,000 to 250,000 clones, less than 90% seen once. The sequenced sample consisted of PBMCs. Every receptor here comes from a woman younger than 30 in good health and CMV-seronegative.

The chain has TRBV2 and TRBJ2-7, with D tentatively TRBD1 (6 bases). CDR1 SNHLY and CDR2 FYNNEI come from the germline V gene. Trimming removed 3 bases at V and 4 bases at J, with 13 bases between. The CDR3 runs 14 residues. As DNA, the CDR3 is TGTGCCAGCAGTGAGCGGACAGATGCATACGAGCAGTACTTC. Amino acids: CASSERTDAYEQYF. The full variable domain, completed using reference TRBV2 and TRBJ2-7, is EPEVTQTPSHQVTQMGQEVILRCVPISNHLYFYWYRQILGQKVEFLVSFYNNEISEKSEIFDDQFSVERPDGSNFTLKIRSTKLEDSAMYFCASSERTDAYEQYFGPGTRLTVT.

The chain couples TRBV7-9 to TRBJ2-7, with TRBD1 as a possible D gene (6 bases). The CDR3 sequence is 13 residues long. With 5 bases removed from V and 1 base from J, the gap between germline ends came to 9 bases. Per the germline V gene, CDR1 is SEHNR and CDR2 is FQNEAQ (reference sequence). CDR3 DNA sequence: TGTGCCAGCAGCCCGGGACAATCCTACGAGCAGTACTTC. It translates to CASSPGQSYEQYF.

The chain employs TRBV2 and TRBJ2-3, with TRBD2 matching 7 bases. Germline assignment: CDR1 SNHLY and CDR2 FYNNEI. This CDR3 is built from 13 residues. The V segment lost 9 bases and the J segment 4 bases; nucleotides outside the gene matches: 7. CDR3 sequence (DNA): TGTGCCAGAGGGGAGGGCCGCGCAGATACGCAGTATTTT. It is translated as CARGEGRADTQYF.

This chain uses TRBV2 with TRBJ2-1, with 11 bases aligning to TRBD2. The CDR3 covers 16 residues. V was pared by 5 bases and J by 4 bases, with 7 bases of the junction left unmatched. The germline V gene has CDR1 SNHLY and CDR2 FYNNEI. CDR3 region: CASSRPTSGAYNEQFF. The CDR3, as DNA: TGTGCCAGCAGTCGGCCGACTAGCGGGGCTTACAATGAGCAGTTCTTC.

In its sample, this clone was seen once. Here the CDR3 DNA reads TGTGCCAGCAGCTCAAAACATTCGGGACTGACCACAGATACGCAGTATTTT. Protein product: CASSSKHSGLTTDTQYF. The chain couples TRBV5-7 to TRBJ2-3, with D maybe TRBD2 (6 bases). TRBV5-7 is identified as an open reading frame with a role that is uncertain. The CDR3 is 17 residues long. Trimming stripped 3 bases from V and 2 bases from J, with 19 bases between.

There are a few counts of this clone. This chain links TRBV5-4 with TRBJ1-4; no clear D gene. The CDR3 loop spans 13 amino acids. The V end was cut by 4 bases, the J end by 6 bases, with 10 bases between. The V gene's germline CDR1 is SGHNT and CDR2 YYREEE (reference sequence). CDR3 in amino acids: CASSPARDEKLFF. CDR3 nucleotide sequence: TGTGCCAGCAGCCCTGCACGTGATGAAAAACTGTTTTTT. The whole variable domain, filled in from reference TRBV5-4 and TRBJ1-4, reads ETGVTQSPTHLIKTRGQQVTLRCSSQSGHNTVSWYQQALGQGPQFIFQYYREEENGRGNFPPRFSGLQFPNYSSELNVNALELDDSALYLCASSPARDEKLFFGSGTQLSVL.

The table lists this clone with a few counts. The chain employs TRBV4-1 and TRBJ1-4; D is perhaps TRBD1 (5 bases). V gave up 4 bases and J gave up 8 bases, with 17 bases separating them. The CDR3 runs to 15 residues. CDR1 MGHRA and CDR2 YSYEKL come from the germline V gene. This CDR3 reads CASSPLSGTREKLFF. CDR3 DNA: TGCGCCAGCAGCCCGCTTTCCGGGACGCGGGAAAAACTGTTTTTT.

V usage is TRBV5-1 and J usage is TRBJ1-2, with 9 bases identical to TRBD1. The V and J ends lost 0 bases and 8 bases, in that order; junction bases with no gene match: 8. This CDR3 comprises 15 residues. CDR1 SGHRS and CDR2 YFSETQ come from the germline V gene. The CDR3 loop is CASSLAGTGTGGYTF. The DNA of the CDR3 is TGCGCCAGCAGCTTGGCCGGGACAGGGACTGGGGGCTACACCTTC.

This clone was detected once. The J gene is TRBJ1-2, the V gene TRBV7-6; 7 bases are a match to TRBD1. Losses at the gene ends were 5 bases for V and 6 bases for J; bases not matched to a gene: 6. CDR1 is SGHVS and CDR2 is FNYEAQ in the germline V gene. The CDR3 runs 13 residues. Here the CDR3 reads CASSLQGMDGYTF. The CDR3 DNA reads TGTGCCAGCAGCCTACAGGGGATGGATGGCTACACCTTC.

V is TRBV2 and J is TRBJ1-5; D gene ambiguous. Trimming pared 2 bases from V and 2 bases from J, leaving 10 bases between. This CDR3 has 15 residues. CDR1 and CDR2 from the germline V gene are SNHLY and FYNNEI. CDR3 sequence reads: CASSEQVTGNQPQHF. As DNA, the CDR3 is TGTGCCAGCAGTGAACAGGTAACCGGCAATCAGCCCCAGCATTTT.

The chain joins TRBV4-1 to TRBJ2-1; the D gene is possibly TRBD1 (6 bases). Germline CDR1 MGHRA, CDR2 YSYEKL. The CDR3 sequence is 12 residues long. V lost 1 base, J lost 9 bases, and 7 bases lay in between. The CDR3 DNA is TGCGCCAGCAGCCAAGCACAGGGTGAGCAGTTCTTC. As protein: CASSQAQGEQFF.

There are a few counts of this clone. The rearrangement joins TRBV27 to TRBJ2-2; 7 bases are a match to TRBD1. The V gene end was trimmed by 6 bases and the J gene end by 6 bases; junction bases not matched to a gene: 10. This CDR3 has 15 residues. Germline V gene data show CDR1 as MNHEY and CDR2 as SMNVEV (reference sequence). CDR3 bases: TGTGCCAGCAGCTATCGACAGGGCTACGCCGGGGAGCTGTTTTTT. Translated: CASSYRQGYAGELFF.

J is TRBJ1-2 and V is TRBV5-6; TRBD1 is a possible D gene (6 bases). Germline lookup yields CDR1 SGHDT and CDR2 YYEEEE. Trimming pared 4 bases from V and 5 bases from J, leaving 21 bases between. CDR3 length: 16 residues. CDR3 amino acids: CASSPDGGAGFYGYTF. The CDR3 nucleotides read TGTGCCAGCAGCCCTGACGGGGGCGCAGGTTTTTATGGCTACACCTTC.

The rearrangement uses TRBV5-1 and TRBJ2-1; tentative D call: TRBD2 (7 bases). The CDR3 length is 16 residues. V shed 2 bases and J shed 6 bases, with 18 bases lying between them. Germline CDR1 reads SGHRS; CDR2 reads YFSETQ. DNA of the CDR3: TGCGCCAGCAGCTTAACAGGGACTAAGGTGGGCAATGAGCAGTTCTTC. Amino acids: CASSLTGTKVGNEQFF.

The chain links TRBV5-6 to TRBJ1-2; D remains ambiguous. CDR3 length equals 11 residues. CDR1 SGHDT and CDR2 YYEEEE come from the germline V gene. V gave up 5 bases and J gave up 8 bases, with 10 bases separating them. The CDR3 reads CASRTRGGYTF. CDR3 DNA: TGTGCCAGCAGAACTCGAGGGGGCTACACCTTC.

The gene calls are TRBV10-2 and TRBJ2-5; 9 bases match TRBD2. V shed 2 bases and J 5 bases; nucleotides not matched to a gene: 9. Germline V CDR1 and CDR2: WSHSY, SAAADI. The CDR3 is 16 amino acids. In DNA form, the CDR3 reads TGCGCCAGCAGTGAGCGGCCCGGGACTAGCTGGGAGACCCAGTACTTC. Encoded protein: CASSERPGTSWETQYF.

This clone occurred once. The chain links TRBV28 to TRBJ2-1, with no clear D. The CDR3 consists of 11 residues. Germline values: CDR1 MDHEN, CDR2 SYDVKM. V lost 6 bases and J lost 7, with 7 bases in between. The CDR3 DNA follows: TGTGCCAGCAGCAGCCTGAATGAGCAGTTCTTC. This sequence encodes CASSSLNEQFF.

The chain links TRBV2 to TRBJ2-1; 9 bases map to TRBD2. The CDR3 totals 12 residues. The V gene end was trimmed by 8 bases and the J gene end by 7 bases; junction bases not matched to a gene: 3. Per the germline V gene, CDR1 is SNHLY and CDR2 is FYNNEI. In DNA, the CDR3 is TGTGCCAGCTATCTAGCGGGAAATGAGCAGTTCTTC. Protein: CASYLAGNEQFF.

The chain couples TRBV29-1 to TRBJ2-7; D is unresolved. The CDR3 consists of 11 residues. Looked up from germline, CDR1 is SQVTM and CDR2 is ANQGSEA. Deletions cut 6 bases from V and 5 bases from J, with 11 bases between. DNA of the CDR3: TGCAGCGTCTCGACCCCTAACGAGCAGTACTTC. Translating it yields CSVSTPNEQYF.

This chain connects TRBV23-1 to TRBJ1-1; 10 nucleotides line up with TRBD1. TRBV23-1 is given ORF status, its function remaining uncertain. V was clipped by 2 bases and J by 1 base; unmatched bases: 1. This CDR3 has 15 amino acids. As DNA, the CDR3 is TGCGCCAGCAGTCAAAGGGACAGGGGGAACACTGAAGCTTTCTTT. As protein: CASSQRDRGNTEAFF.